The 18 T cell receptor beta chains below come from one sample, sequenced in a study of T cell changes during pregnancy in multiple sclerosis. Here immunoSEQ multiplex PCR was the method, and the copy in TCRdb shows in-frame clones only, minus some. The sample gives roughly 89,000 clones, approximately 94% of which show up once; about 2.4% is in the top ten. Specimen: peripheral blood, collected in the third trimester of pregnancy. These receptors were collected from a female donor with multiple sclerosis, enrolled in a pregnancy study.

DNA for the CDR3: TGTGCCAGCACGGCGCGACCTGGGGGGGTTATGAACACTGAAGCTTTCTTT. It yields the protein CASTARPGGVMNTEAFF. The chain combines TRBV11-2 with TRBJ1-1, with D possibly TRBD1 on 5 matching bases. CDR3 length: 17 amino acids. V lost 7 bases to trimming and J lost 0 bases, with 21 bases between them. Germline CDR1 and CDR2: SGHAT and FQNNGV.

This chain joins TRBV4-2 and TRBJ2-1, with D possibly TRBD2 on 6 matching bases. Germline V gene data show CDR1 as LGHNA and CDR2 as YNFKEQ. V lost 2 bases, J lost 2 bases, and 10 bases lay in between. This CDR3 contains 15 residues. The CDR3 sequence is CASSQRGRPYNEQFF. CDR3 bases: TGTGCCAGCAGCCAACGAGGGAGGCCCTACAATGAGCAGTTCTTC.

This clone was seen a single time. V is TRBV10-1 and J is TRBJ2-1; D is undetermined. The CDR3 consists of 11 residues. V gave up 5 bases and J gave up 5 bases, with 4 bases separating them. In germline, CDR1 is WNHNN, CDR2 SYGVQD (reference sequence). The CDR3 region has the DNA TGCGCCAGCAGTTTAGACAATGAGCAGTTCTTC. It is translated as CASSLDNEQFF.

The chain carries TRBV10-3 and TRBJ2-1; TRBD2 agrees at 13 bases. CDR3 size: 22 residues. The J segment lost 0 bases and the V segment lost 2 bases, leaving 16 bases of the junction unmatched. Germline-derived CDR1 and CDR2 are ENHRY and SYGVKD. CDR3 in DNA: TGTGCCATCAGTGAGATAAACCCGGTGTCGGGACTAGCGGGGCGCTCCTACAATGAGCAGTTCTTC. Translated, it gives CAISEINPVSGLAGRSYNEQFF.

The V call is TRBV28, the J call TRBJ2-7; TRBD2 matches 15 bases. Germline CDR1 reads MDHEN; CDR2 reads SYDVKM. The ends lost 5 bases at V and 3 bases at J; junction bases unmatched: 14. The CDR3 runs 19 residues. This CDR3 is CASSPARGLAGGRDYEQYF. The CDR3 DNA is TGTGCCAGCAGTCCCGCCCGGGGACTAGCGGGGGGTCGGGACTACGAGCAGTACTTC.

The genes are TRBV6-1 and TRBJ2-5; 8 nucleotides align to TRBD2. The ends lost 4 bases at V and 3 bases at J; junction bases unmatched: 16. The CDR3 has 18 residues. CDR1 and CDR2 from the germline V gene are MNHNS and SASEGT. The CDR3 here is CASSGLSGSEVYKETQYF. DNA of the CDR3: TGTGCCAGCAGTGGTCTGAGCGGGAGTGAGGTATATAAAGAGACCCAGTACTTC.

This chain connects TRBV9 to TRBJ2-3; D call uncertain. This CDR3 contains 16 residues. The V end was cut by 0 bases, the J end by 0 bases, with 11 bases between. CDR1 is SGDLS and CDR2 is YYNGEE in the germline V gene. DNA for the CDR3: TGTGCCAGCAGCGTAGTCGGGTGGCCTAGCACAGATACGCAGTATTTT. Amino acids: CASSVVGWPSTDTQYF.

The CDR3 protein is CASSAGSNQPQHF. CDR3 DNA: TGTGCCAGCAGCGCAGGGAGCAATCAGCCCCAGCATTTT. The gene calls are TRBV27 and TRBJ1-5, with a weak D call TRBD1 (5 bases). The V gene's germline CDR1 is MNHEY and CDR2 SMNVEV (reference sequence). This CDR3 region has 13 residues. V was cut by 6 bases and J by 1 base, with 7 bases left in between.

The chain couples TRBV7-2 to TRBJ2-2, with 7 bases aligning to TRBD2. V lost 1 base, J lost 8 bases, and 4 bases stayed unmatched. Germline CDR1 is SGHTA and CDR2 is FQGNSA. CDR3 length equals 14 residues. This CDR3 reads CASSLVGREGELFF. CDR3 nucleotides: TGTGCCAGCAGCTTAGTAGGGAGGGAGGGGGAGCTGTTTTTT.

This clone appeared a single time. The CDR3 here is CARSLPDRAQSQPQHF. The CDR3 nucleotides are TGTGCCAGAAGCTTGCCGGACAGGGCCCAAAGTCAGCCCCAGCATTTT. The chain links TRBV5-3 to TRBJ1-5, with TRBD1 matching over 8 bases. TRBV5-3 is an open reading frame, and its role is uncertain. The V gene end was trimmed by 1 base and the J gene end by 6 bases; junction bases not matched to a gene: 9. The CDR3 consists of 16 residues.

The chain carries TRBV6-5 and TRBJ1-3, with 9 positions matching TRBD1. CDR1 and CDR2 (germline): MNHEY, SVGAGI. The CDR3 extends over 15 amino acids. The V gene end was trimmed by 5 bases and the J gene end by 0 bases; junction bases not matched to a gene: 2. For the CDR3, the DNA is TGTGCCAGCAGTACGACAGGGGGCTCTGGAAACACCATATATTTT. It codes for CASSTTGGSGNTIYF.

V usage is TRBV4-1 and J usage is TRBJ1-1; 8 positions match TRBD1. The CDR3 has 16 residues. Trimming removed 6 bases from V and 1 base from J; junction bases left unmatched: 10. Germline V gene lookup returns CDR1 MGHRA and CDR2 YSYEKL. The CDR3 here is CASRPGQAYGNTEAFF. The CDR3 nucleotides read TGCGCCAGCAGGCCGGGACAGGCATACGGGAACACTGAAGCTTTCTTT.

The J gene is TRBJ2-3, the V gene TRBV13, with 10 bases identical to TRBD2. V gave up 4 bases and J gave up 1 base; unmatched junction bases: 8. CDR1 and CDR2 from the germline V gene are PRHDT and FYEKMQ (reference sequence). The CDR3 runs 17 residues. The CDR3 region has the DNA TGTGCCAGCAGCTCTATCCTACTAGCGGGGCGCACAGATACGCAGTATTTT. It encodes CASSSILLAGRTDTQYF.

This clone was recorded once. This sequence joins TRBV7-3 and TRBJ2-1, with 11 bases that match TRBD2. V lost 4 bases and J lost 10; bases outside the gene matches: 6. Germline assignment: CDR1 SGHTA and CDR2 FQGTGA. CDR3 length: 14 residues. The CDR3 loop reads CASSSTRLAGEQFF. CDR3 nucleotide sequence: TGTGCCAGCAGCTCTACGAGACTAGCGGGGGAGCAGTTCTTC.

The rearrangement joins TRBV4-1 to TRBJ2-1, with a weak D call TRBD1 (5 bases). Trimming removed 0 bases from V and 4 bases from J, with 10 bases in between. Germline V gene sequence: CDR1 MGHRA, CDR2 YSYEKL. The CDR3 has 15 residues. CDR3 DNA sequence: TGCGCCAGCAGCCAAGAAACGACAGCATACAATGAGCAGTTCTTC. Protein sequence: CASSQETTAYNEQFF.

The rearrangement uses TRBV19 and TRBJ2-7; TRBD1 might be the D (6 bases). Trimming removed 4 bases at V and 7 bases at J, with 23 bases between. CDR1 and CDR2 from the germline V gene are LNHDA and SQIVND (reference sequence). The CDR3 runs 16 residues. As DNA, the CDR3 is TGTGCCAGTAGTACCGCTCCCGGGACATTCGGTGGAGAGCAGTACTTC. As protein: CASSTAPGTFGGEQYF.

The chain combines TRBV7-8 with TRBJ1-2; TRBD1 is a possible D gene (5 bases). Germline CDR1 is SGHVS and CDR2 is FQNEAQ. The CDR3 has 18 residues. V was clipped by 5 bases and J by 4 bases, with 26 bases between them. CDR3 sequence reads: CASSPYTTAGRRGYGYTF. In DNA form, the CDR3 reads TGTGCCAGCAGCCCATATACTACCGCGGGACGAAGGGGCTATGGCTACACCTTC. Full variable domain (missing parts from reference TRBV7-8 and TRBJ1-2): GAGVSQSPRYKVAKRGQDVALRCDPISGHVSLFWYQQALGQGPEFLTYFQNEAQLDKSGLPSDRFFAERPEGSVSTLKIQRTQQEDSAVYLCASSPYTTAGRRGYGYTFGSGTRLTVV.

Only one count was recorded for this clone. The V call is TRBV5-4, the J call TRBJ2-1, with TRBD2 matching over 12 bases. CDR3 length: 17 amino acids. Germline V lookup: CDR1 SGHNT, CDR2 YYREEE (reference sequence). The junction had 7 bases not matched to a gene; V was cut back by 3 bases and J by 3 bases. The CDR3 loop is CASSSGTSGRNYNEQFF. As DNA, the CDR3 is TGTGCCAGCAGCTCAGGAACTAGCGGGAGGAACTACAATGAGCAGTTCTTC.